This T cell receptor (beta chain) was identified during a study of tumor-infiltrating lymphocytes in primary liver carcinoma (dated by TCRdb to the late 2010s). Concerning the study at large: Between November 2015 and early 2016, roughly 5 patients in China with histopathologically diagnosed primary liver carcinoma had their tumors surgically resected. A total of around 35 specimens from 5 patients went through TCRbeta repertoire sequencing, namely 25 tumor regions, 5 adjacent noncancerous liver tissues and 5 peripheral blood samples. Of the five patients (three men and two women, aged 30 to 69 years), four had hepatocellular carcinoma and one had combined HCC and intrahepatic cholangiocarcinoma. TCRbeta repertoire sequencing, expression microarrays and whole-exome sequencing were combined in the study across five regions of each liver tumor, with adjacent normal tissue and blood also included. High reproducibility was observed for the technical replicate repertoires, with mean shared-clone rates around 0.89 and correlation coefficients above 0.95. Samples yielded roughly 3.5 to 8 million productive TCRbeta reads; read depth did not differ significantly between tissue types. The five patients had tumors staged T1-T3 N0M0, with maximum diameters ranging from roughly 4.2 to 11 cm. Overall study outcomes, separate from this receptor: Because sequencing covered only the TCR beta chain and unpaired alpha chains were not captured, true repertoire diversity is likely underestimated. Comparison of CD4+ and CD8+ T cell repertoires was precluded by the use of bulk unsorted samples. The top 250 clones made up a significantly larger repertoire fraction in tumors than in blood (p = 0.039). Repertoire overlap was found to be higher between tumor regions (mean about 36%) than between tumor-adjacent (approximately 17%) or tumor-blood (around 15%) pairs, consistent with antigen-driven expansion. Only a few patients were included in the study, and the authors note that the findings should be validated in a larger study.

A note on this clonotype: Its binding antigen is unknown. No quality values exist for individual bases; no much larger clone is one base distant.

TRIzol reagent was used to extract blood RNA from unsorted whole blood, while the DNeasy Blood & Tissue kit provided the germline DNA. Chronic HBV infection was present in the patients, and the patients were treatment-naive at sampling. Before surgery, about 4 milliliters of peripheral blood were collected into K2EDTA tubes. A constant-region primer and ProtoScript II reverse transcriptase were used to reverse-transcribe TCRbeta-specific cDNA from 500 ng total RNA. Three nested multiplex PCR rounds, following a slightly modified ARM-PCR procedure, were used to build the TCRbeta libraries. Each of the first two PCR rounds ran for roughly 11 cycles and used multiplex TRBV1-TRBV30 forward primers together with a Cbeta reverse primer. A final 25-cycle PCR with Deep VentR polymerase added sample barcodes and Illumina adapters. Before sequencing, amplicons of 200-500 bp were gel-purified using a QIAquick gel extraction kit. The TCRbeta amplicons were sequenced with 250-bp paired-end reads on an Illumina HiSeq 2500. Turning to the authors' computational methods: Trimmomatic v0.33 was used to quality-trim the reads, and FLASH v1.2.11 was used to merge paired reads so that full CDR3 sequences could be recovered. V, D and J germline segments were assigned to the rearranged TCRbeta sequences by MiGEC v1.2.1b. VDJtools v1.0.0 computed clonotype statistics and Shannon-Wiener diversity indices. Except for diversity analysis, only each sample's 250 most abundant clonotypes were used in subsequent analyses to reduce sampling bias. TCRdb reprocessed the public reads (quality trimming at Q25 with fastp, clone calling with MiXCR) and kept in-frame beta chains. Rows with a matching CDR3 protein are joined into one entry that keeps the most common DNA and genes. TCRdb, not the original authors, processed these V and J calls. The sample table contains fewer than 350,000 distinct CDR3 sequences; only one count was recorded for more than 55% of them. The ten largest clones take up around 9.5% of the sample.

From the cysteine up to the phenylalanine, the CDR3 has a length of 15 residues. Only CDR3 DNA is held: 45 bases, read in frame from base 1. Deletion took 1 base off V and 0 bases off J, with a span of 9 bases between the germline ends. CDR1 and CDR2, looked up from the germline V gene (reference sequence), are GTSNPN and SVGIG. The TCR was taken from a man aged 40-49 years with primary liver carcinoma and hepatitis B virus infection. Specimen: peripheral blood. The chain joins TRBV30 to TRBJ2-2; the D segment cannot be called with confidence. The CDR3 loop reads CAWSGRLPNTGELFF. Read as DNA, the sequence is TGTGCCTGGAGTGGGCGGCTTCCGAACACCGGGGAGCTGTTTTTT.